The clone carrying this T cell receptor beta chain was seen at least ten times. The antigen remains undetermined. It was RNA transcripts that yielded the amplified TCR beta CDR3 regions. Initially, a first-round RT-PCR of the TCR CDR3 employed the HTBI primer set. Via MiXCR, TCRdb re-called the multiplex PCR reads, giving one row per CDR3 protein. The table has 500,000 to 750,000 distinct CDR3 sequences, 13% to 15% seen once; the top ten hold around 7%. This sample stems from a study of T cells in Graves' hyperthyroidism and ophthalmopathy. Study conclusions and caveats: Blood also showed most of the thyroid clonotypes that were expanded above 0.001.

Germline values: CDR1 DFQATT, CDR2 SNEGSKA (reference sequence). The trim removed 0 bases at V and 4 bases at J, leaving 11 bases unmatched. CDR3 length: 18 amino acids. Exclusion followed for patients with uncontrolled infection, other autoimmune disease, pregnancy or lactation. Orbital computed tomography and thyroid ultrasound, together with serum TRAb and thyroxine and clinical symptoms, were used for diagnoses. The TCR sequence derives from a young woman with Graves' ophthalmopathy. The V gene is TRBV20-1, the J gene TRBJ2-6, with 8 bases aligning to TRBD2. Sequences were obtained from blood. As DNA, the CDR3 is TGCAGTGCTAGAGATTCTCTAGCGGGTGAAGGAGGGGCCAACGTCCTGACTTTC. This sequence encodes CSARDSLAGEGGANVLTF.